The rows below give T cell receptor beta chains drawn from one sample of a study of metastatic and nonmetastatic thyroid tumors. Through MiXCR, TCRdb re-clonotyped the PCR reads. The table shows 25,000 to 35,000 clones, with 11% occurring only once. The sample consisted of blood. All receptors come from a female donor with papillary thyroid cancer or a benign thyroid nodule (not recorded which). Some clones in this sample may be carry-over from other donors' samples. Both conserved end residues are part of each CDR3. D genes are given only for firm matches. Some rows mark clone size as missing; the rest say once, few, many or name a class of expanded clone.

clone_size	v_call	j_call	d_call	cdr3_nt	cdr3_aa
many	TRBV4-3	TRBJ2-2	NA	TGCGCCAGCAGCCAAGATCAGAGGACCACCGGGGAGCTGTTTTTT	CASSQDQRTTGELFF
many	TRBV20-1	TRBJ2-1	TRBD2	TGCAGTGCTAGAGAGCGGGAGTATGAGCAGTTCTTC	CSAREREYEQFF
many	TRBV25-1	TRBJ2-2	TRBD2	TGTGCCAGCTGGGCGGGGGGCACCGGGGAGCTGTTTTTT	CASWAGGTGELFF
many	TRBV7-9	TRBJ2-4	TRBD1	TGTGCCAGCAGGGGACAGCAAAACATTCAGTACTTC	CASRGQQNIQYF
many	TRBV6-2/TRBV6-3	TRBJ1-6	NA	TGTGCCAGCAGTTACAGTCCCGAGAATTCACCCCTCCACTTT	CASSYSPENSPLHF
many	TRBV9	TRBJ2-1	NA	TGTGCCAGCAGCGTAGAGGATGCTAGAGCTAGCTCCTACAATGAGCAGTTCTTC	CASSVEDARASSYNEQFF
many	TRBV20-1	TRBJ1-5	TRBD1	TGCAGTGCTAGCAACGGAGGGGGCGGGAGCAATCAGCCCCAGCATTTT	CSASNGGGGSNQPQHF
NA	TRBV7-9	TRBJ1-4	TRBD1	TGTGCCAGCAGCACCCGGGACAGGTCCACTAATGAAAAACTGTTTTTT	CASSTRDRSTNEKLFF
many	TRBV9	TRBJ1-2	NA	TGTGCCAGCAGTACTGACGCGAACGCCTATGGCTACACCTTC	CASSTDANAYGYTF
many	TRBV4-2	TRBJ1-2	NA	TGTGCCAGCAGCCAAGATATCCACCGAGCTAACTATGGCTACACCTTC	CASSQDIHRANYGYTF